The 20 T cell receptor beta chains below come from one sample, sequenced in a study of T cells in women clearing cervical HPV infection. Libraries were prepared by immunoSEQ multiplex PCR; TCRdb keeps only in-frame clonotypes and omits some of them. The data show fewer than 35,000 clones, and the top ten clones hold about 18%. Sequencing was carried out using blood buffy coat. The receptors come from a woman between 18 and 69 years old with a cervical HPV16 infection that either progressed to CIN3+ or cleared (not recorded which).

Details on this clone: The sequence runs out 3 residues before the end of the CDR3; the remainder is reconstructed from the germline J gene. The chain has TRBV7-2 and TRBJ1-2; 8 bases agree with TRBD1. V trimming: 5 bases; J trimming: 4 bases; junction bases outside the gene matches: 3. This CDR3 is 13 amino acids long. Germline lookup yields CDR1 SGHTA and CDR2 FQGNSA. Partial CDR3 DNA: TGTGCCAGCAGCATAGGACAGGGCTATGGC. It yields the protein CASSIGQGYG. The entire CDR3 is CASSIGQGYGYTF.

As regards this clone: The sequenced fragment ends 3 residues before the CDR3 boundary, so the rest is inferred from the germline J gene. This chain uses TRBV5-1 with TRBJ1-1; the match to TRBD1 covers 7 bases. Germline trimming cut 1 base from V and 5 bases from J; bases unmatched to any gene: 5. The CDR3 is 14 residues long. Per the germline V gene, CDR1 is SGHRS and CDR2 is YFSETQ. The sequenced part of the CDR3 DNA is TGCGCCAGCAGCTTGAGGGGGCCCGGGACTGAA. This gives the protein CASSLRGPGTE. The whole CDR3 region reads CASSLRGPGTEAFF.

Note on this clone: The CDR3 end falls 3 residues outside the read, so it is completed with the germline J gene. This chain joins TRBV7-3 and TRBJ1-3; 9 bases line up with TRBD1. V was pared by 11 bases and J by 3 bases, with 8 bases of the junction left unmatched. CDR1 and CDR2 from the germline V gene are SGHTA and FQGTGA. The CDR3 contains 14 residues. CDR3 in amino acids: CAQGQGSFGNTIYF. Incomplete CDR3 DNA: TGTGCCCAAGGACAGGGGAGCTTTGGAAACACC.

Comment on this clone: The read finishes 3 residues shy of the CDR3 end, and the germline J gene is used to complete it. The chain carries TRBV12-3 or TRBV12-4 and TRBJ2-7; TRBD2 agrees at 9 bases. The CDR3 has 14 amino acids. Germline trimming cut 6 bases from V and 2 bases from J; bases unmatched to any gene: 5. CDR3 region: CASRAAGGAYEQYF. Partial CDR3 DNA: TGTGCCAGCAGAGCGGCGGGGGGGGCCTACGAG.

Note on this clone: From the germline J gene comes the end of the CDR3, since the read stops 3 residues before it. The chain carries TRBV29-1 and TRBJ1-5, with 8 bases fitting TRBD1. Germline trimming cut 4 bases from V and 5 bases from J; bases unmatched to any gene: 4. This CDR3 region has 13 residues. CDR1 and CDR2 (germline): SQVTM, ANQGSEA. Incomplete CDR3 DNA: TGCAGCGTTGGTGGACAGGGAGATCAGCCC. Protein sequence: CSVGGQGDQP. The CDR3, in full, reads CSVGGQGDQPQHF.

As to this clone: The CDR3 end is not reached by the read, which stops 3 residues before it; the germline J gene fills it in. The chain employs TRBV2 and TRBJ2-5; no definite D call. The CDR3 covers 17 residues. Trimming cost V 3 bases and J 6 bases, with 23 bases left between them. Germline-derived CDR1 and CDR2 are SNHLY and FYNNEI. The covered CDR3 bases are TGTGCCAGCAGTGATGCCCCCTTCCTTAGCCACCGGAAGACC. Protein sequence: CASSDAPFLSHRKT. The whole CDR3 reads CASSDAPFLSHRKTQYF.

CDR3 protein: CAISDGQGSTNYGYTF. The covered CDR3 bases are TGTGCCATCAGTGATGGACAGGGGTCTACTAACTATGGC. The chain recombines TRBV10-3 with TRBJ1-2, with 9 bases identical to TRBD1. The missing CDR3 end, 3 residues past where the read stops, is filled in from the germline J gene. The CDR3 extends over 16 amino acids. J was trimmed by 0 bases and V by 3 bases; bases with no gene match: 5. Germline V gene lookup returns CDR1 ENHRY and CDR2 SYGVKD.

As concerns this clone: With the read ending 3 residues before the CDR3 end, the germline J gene is used to fill in that end. Other DNA sequences of this sample code for an identical CDR3. The chain uses TRBV29-1 and TRBJ2-2; 12 nucleotides match TRBD2. The CDR3 has 16 residues. V lost 6 bases to trimming and J lost 8 bases; unmatched junction nucleotides: 13. Germline V lookup: CDR1 SQVTM, CDR2 ANQGSEA. This CDR3 is CSVRGATSGRVGELFF. CDR3 DNA (partial): TGCAGCGTCCGTGGAGCGACTAGCGGGAGAGTGGGGGAG.

Remarks on this clone: With the read ending 3 residues before the CDR3 end, the germline J gene is used to fill in that end. J is TRBJ2-3 and V is TRBV5-1, with 10 bases identical to TRBD2. This CDR3 contains 17 residues. The germline gives CDR1 SGHRS, CDR2 YFSETQ. J lost 7 bases, V lost 2 bases, and 13 bases had no gene match. The chain's CDR3 is CASSFGLAGVEVHTQYF. The sequenced part of the CDR3 DNA is TGCGCCAGCAGCTTTGGGCTAGCGGGAGTCGAGGTTCATACG.

As concerns this clone: Sequencing ends 3 residues short of the CDR3 end; the germline J gene provides the rest. This sequence joins TRBV7-8 and TRBJ1-5; maybe TRBD1 (5 bases). Germline values: CDR1 SGHVS, CDR2 FQNEAQ. CDR3 size: 13 residues. Trimming took 5 bases from V and 7 from J, leaving 12 bases between them. CDR3 DNA (partial): TGTGCCAGCAGCACGCCAGGGTCCCAGCCC. Residues: CASSTPGSQP. The entire CDR3 is CASSTPGSQPQHF.

About this clone itself: With the read ending 3 residues before the CDR3 end, the germline J gene is used to fill in that end. The chain employs TRBV20-1 and TRBJ1-2; maybe TRBD1 (6 bases). Per the germline V gene, CDR1 is DFQATT and CDR2 is SNEGSKA (reference sequence). The CDR3 sequence is 15 residues long. Incomplete CDR3 DNA: TGCAGTGCTAACGCCGGGACATTAAGCCAAGAGACC. Its translation is CSANAGTLSQET. The entire CDR3 is CSANAGTLSQETYTF.

On this clone itself: One junction end disagrees with the germline gene, perhaps due to a read error. From the germline J gene comes the end of the CDR3, since the read stops 3 residues before it. Other DNA sequences in this sample translate to the same CDR3. V and J are TRBV19 and TRBJ1-3; the D gene is possibly TRBD1 (5 bases). Germline CDR1 reads LNHDA; CDR2 reads SQIVND (reference sequence). The CDR3 loop spans 14 amino acids. CDR3 loop: CASSIRGAGNTIYF. Incomplete CDR3 DNA: TGTGCCAGTAGTATAAGGGGCGCAGGAAACACG. The full variable domain, with the rest looked up from reference TRBV19 and TRBJ1-3, is DGGITQSPKYLFRKEGQNVTLSCEQNLNHDAMYWYRQDPGQGLRLIYYSQIVNDFQKGDIAEGYSVSREKKESFPLTVTSAQKNPTAFYLCASSIRGAGNTIYFGEGSWLTVV.

Regarding this clone: The read comes to an end 3 residues before the CDR3 does, leaving the germline J gene to fill in the end. This chain joins TRBV6-2 or TRBV6-3 and TRBJ2-2, with 10 positions matching TRBD1. The CDR3 consists of 15 residues. J gave up 6 bases and V 5 bases, and 6 bases lay outside the gene matches. In germline, CDR1 is MNHEY, CDR2 SVGEGT. The chain's CDR3 is CASSTGTGVPGELFF. The DNA read from the CDR3 is TGTGCCAGCAGTACCGGGACAGGGGTTCCCGGGGAG.

Concerning this clone itself: The CDR3 goes on 3 residues after the read ends, and that part is filled in from the germline J gene. The rearrangement links TRBV2 to TRBJ2-7; possibly TRBD2 for D (5 bases). V lost 6 bases to trimming and J lost 2 bases, with 14 bases between them. This CDR3 region has 14 residues. Looked up from germline, CDR1 is SNHLY and CDR2 is FYNNEI. CDR3 in amino acids: CASRSLAGPYEQYF. The DNA read from the CDR3 is TGTGCCAGCAGGTCGCTGGCGGGTCCCTACGAG.

Of note for this clone: The CDR3 goes on 3 residues after the read ends, and that part is filled in from the germline J gene. The chain employs TRBV30 and TRBJ2-7; D may be TRBD1 (6 bases). V dropped 8 bases and J dropped 3 bases, with 17 bases sitting between them. The CDR3 has 13 amino acids. CDR1 is GTSNPN, CDR2 SVGIG, per germline (reference sequence). This CDR3 reads CANSRGRGYEQYF. Incomplete CDR3 DNA: TGTGCCAACAGCCGGGGCAGGGGCTACGAG.

Concerning this clone itself: The CDR3 end falls 3 residues outside the read, so it is completed with the germline J gene. The chain recombines TRBV30 with TRBJ2-5; D may be TRBD1 (5 bases). Germline CDR1 GTSNPN, CDR2 SVGIG (reference sequence). The CDR3 contains 13 residues. V dropped 1 base and J dropped 3 bases, with 9 bases sitting between them. CDR3 residues: CAWSGQKKETQYF. Incomplete CDR3 DNA: TGTGCCTGGAGTGGACAGAAGAAAGAGACC.

Remarks on this clone: The read comes to an end 3 residues before the CDR3 does, leaving the germline J gene to fill in the end. The rearrangement links TRBV6-1 to TRBJ1-2; tentative D call: TRBD1 (5 bases). From germline, CDR1 is MNHNS and CDR2 SASEGT. The CDR3 length is 12 residues. The CDR3 bases that were read are TGTGCCAGCAGTGAACGGGGGACGGGC. It is translated as CASSERGTG. The full CDR3 sequence reads CASSERGTGYTF.

Points on this clone: The sequence runs out 3 residues before the end of the CDR3; the remainder is reconstructed from the germline J gene. This chain uses TRBV6-2 or TRBV6-3 with TRBJ2-1, with D possibly matching TRBD1 (6 bases). The ends were cut back, 6 bases at V and 7 bases at J, with 10 bases in the middle. The germline gives CDR1 MNHEY, CDR2 SVGEGT. This CDR3 has 12 amino acids. This CDR3 is CASRQGRNEQFF. The CDR3 bases that were read are TGTGCCAGCAGGCAGGGGAGAAATGAG.

As concerns this clone: The read gets to within 3 residues of the CDR3 end, and the germline J gene fills in the rest. This chain connects TRBV7-9 to TRBJ1-1; 7 positions match TRBD1. Germline lookup yields CDR1 SEHNR and CDR2 FQNEAQ (reference sequence). The V and J ends lost 5 bases and 6 bases, in that order; junction bases with no gene match: 12. The CDR3 length is 15 residues. Partial CDR3 DNA: TGTGCCAGCAGCCACCCGACAGGGCCGGGGGCTGAA. Protein: CASSHPTGPGAE. The entire CDR3 reads CASSHPTGPGAEAFF. The complete variable domain, with remaining parts taken from reference TRBV7-9 and TRBJ1-1, reads DTGVSQNPRHKITKRGQNVTFRCDPISEHNRLYWYRQTLGQGPEFLTYFQNEAQLEKSRLLSDRFSAERPKGSFSTLEIQRTEQGDSAMYLCASSHPTGPGAEAFFGQGTRLTVV.

Note on this clone: The sequenced fragment ends 3 residues before the CDR3 boundary, so the rest is inferred from the germline J gene. The chain joins TRBV7-6 to TRBJ2-5, with a tentative D call TRBD1 (6 bases). CDR1 and CDR2 from the germline V gene are SGHVS and FNYEAQ. This CDR3 comprises 14 residues. The CDR3 protein is CASSLGADTDTQYF. CDR3 bases read: TGTGCCAGCAGCTTGGGGGCAGACACAGATACC.